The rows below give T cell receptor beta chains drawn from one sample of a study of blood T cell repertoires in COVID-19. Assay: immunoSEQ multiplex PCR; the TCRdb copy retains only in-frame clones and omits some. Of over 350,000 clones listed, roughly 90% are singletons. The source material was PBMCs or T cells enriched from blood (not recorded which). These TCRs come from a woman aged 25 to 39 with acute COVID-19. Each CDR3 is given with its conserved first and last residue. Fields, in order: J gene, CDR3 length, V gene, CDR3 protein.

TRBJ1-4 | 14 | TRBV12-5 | CASGFRARPEKLFF
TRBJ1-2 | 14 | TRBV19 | CASSTGQGWAGYTF
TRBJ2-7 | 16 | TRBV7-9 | CASSSAGDRVWYEQYF
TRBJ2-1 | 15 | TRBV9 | CASSARLSSYNEQFF
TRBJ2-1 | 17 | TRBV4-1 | CASSHQISTGSYNEQFF
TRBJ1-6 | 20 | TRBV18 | CASSPFPSTGGESYNSPLHF
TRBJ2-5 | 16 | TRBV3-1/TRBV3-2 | CASSQDRAGGQETQYF
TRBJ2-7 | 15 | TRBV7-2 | CASSPNRGPTYEQYF
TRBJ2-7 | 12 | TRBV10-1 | CASGPPGYEQYF
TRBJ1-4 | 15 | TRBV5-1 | CASSLFAGEYEKLFF
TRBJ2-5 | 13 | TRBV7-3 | CASSFSGGETQYF
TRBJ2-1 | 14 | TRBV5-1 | CASSPTGAYNEQFF
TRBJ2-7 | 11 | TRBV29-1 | CSVRGNYEQYF
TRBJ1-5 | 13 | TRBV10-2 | CASSEGLGGAQHF
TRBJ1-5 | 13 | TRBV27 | CASSLETNQPQHF
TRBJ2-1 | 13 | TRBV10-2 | CASSDRTGVEQFF
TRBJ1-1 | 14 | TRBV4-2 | CASRGTGGYTEAFF
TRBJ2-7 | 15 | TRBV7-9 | CASSSTSGETYEQYF
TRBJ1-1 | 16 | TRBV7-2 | CASSLAGTGYGTEAFF
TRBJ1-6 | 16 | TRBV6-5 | CASSYSRTGVNSPLHF
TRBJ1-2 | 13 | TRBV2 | CASNGGGNYGYTF
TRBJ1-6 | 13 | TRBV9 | CASSVFGHSPLHF
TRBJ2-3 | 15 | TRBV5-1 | CASSLRGGGTDTQYF
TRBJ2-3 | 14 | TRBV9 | CASSVRLAIDTQYF
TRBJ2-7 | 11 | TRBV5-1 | CASSSTGEQYF
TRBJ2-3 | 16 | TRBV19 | CASSIQQGEGTDTQYF
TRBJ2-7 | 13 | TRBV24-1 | CATSDSWGRKQYF
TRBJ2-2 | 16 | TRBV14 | CASSQDLGRVGGELFF
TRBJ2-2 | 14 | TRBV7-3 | CASSPGLNTGELFF
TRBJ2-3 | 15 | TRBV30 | CAWTIVGASTDTQYF
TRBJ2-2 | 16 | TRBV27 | CASSSGTGQGFGELFF
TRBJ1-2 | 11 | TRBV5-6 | CASSLRGLYTF
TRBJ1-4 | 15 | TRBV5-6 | CASSLIGAIREKLFF
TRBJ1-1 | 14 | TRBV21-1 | CASTAPQGDTEAFF
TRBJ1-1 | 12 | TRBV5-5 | CASSLLNTEAFF
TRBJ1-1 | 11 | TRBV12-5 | CASAQYTEAFF
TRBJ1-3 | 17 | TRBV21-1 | CASSNVYQGTGGNTIYF
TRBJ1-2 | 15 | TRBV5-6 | CASSGLTGGPYGYTF
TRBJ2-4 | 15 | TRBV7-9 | CASSLYRAGKNIQYF
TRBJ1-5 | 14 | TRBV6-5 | CASKTGGWNQPQHF
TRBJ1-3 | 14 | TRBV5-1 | CASSLSEVGNTIYF
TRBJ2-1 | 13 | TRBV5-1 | CASSLARGEEQFF
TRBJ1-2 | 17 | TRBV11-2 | CASRHTGTGAGGYGYTF
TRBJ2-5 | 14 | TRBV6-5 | CASSPAGGPETQYF
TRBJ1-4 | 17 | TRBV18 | CASSPLRPQGDNEKLFF
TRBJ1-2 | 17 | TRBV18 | CASSPSVGTGAHYGYTF
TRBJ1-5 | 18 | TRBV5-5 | CASSLGRVGESSNQPQHF
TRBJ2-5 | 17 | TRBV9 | CASSISGGGLIQETQYF
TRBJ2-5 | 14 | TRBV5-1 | CASSLNDRGETQYF
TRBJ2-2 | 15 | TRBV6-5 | CASCRGLSGTGELFF
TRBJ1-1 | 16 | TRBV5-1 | CASSPTGPTMNTEAFF
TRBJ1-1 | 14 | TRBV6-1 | CASSDAVGRTEAFF
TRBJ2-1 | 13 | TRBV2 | CASSFSGGNEQFF
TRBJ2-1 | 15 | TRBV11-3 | CASSLGAGGYNEQFF
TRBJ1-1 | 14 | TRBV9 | CASSLGTANTEAFF
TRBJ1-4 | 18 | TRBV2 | CASSHTPRTGREDEKLFF
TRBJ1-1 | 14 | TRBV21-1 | CASTLDRENTEAFF
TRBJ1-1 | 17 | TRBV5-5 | CASSIPRPDSAHGEAFF
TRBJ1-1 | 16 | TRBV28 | CASSLSSTGMNTEAFF